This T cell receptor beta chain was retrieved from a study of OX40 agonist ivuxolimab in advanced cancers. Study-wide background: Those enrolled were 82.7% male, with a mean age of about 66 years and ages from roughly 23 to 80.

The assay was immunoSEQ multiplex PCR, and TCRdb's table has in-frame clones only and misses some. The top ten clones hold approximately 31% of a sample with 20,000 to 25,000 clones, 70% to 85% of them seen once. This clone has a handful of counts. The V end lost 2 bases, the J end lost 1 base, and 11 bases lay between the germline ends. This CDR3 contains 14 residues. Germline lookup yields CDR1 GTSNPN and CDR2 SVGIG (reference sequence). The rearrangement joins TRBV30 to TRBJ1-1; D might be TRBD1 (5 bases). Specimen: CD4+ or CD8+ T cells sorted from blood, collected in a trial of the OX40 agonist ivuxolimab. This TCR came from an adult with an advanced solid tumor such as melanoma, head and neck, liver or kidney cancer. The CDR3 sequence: CAWSPRGGNTEAFF. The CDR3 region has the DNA TGTGCCTGGAGTCCCCGGGGCGGGAACACTGAAGCTTTCTTT.